The entry below gives a single T cell receptor (beta chain) sequence along with its context. The entry originates in a study of shared clonotypes between healthy human individuals. Here immunoSEQ multiplex PCR was the method, and the copy in TCRdb shows in-frame clones only, minus some. There are about 690,000 clones in the sample; 90% occur only once, and 30% to 35% lies in the top ten. Deletions cut 6 bases from V and 4 bases from J, with 10 bases between. CDR3 length: 12 amino acids. Germline lookup yields CDR1 MNHEY and CDR2 SMNVEV (reference sequence). This receptor was taken from a man between 18 and 29 years old in good health. Some clones in this sample may be carry-over from other donors' samples. The chain employs TRBV27 and TRBJ2-7; D not resolved. The sample comprised memory CD8+ T cells from PBMCs. Documented subset: CD45RO+ cells pooled with CCR7-negative TemRA cells. CDR3 in amino acids: CASRDWLYEQYF. CDR3 DNA: TGTGCCAGCAGGGATTGGCTTTACGAGCAGTACTTC.